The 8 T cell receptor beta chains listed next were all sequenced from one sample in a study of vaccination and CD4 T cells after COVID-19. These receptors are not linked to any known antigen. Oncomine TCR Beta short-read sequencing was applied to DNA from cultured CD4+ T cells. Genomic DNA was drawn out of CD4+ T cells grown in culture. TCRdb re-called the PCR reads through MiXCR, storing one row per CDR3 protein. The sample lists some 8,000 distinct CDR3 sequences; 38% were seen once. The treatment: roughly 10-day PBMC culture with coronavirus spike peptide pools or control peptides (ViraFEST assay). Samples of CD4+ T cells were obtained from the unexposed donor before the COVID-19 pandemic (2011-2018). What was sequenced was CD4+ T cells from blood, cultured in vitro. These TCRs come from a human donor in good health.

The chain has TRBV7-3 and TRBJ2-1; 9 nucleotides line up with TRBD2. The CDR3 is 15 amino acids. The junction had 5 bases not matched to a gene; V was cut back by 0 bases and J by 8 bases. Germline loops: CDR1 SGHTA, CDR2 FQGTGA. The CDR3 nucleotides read TGTGCCAGCAGCTTAACTAGCGGGAGATTCGATGAGCAGTTCTTC. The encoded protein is CASSLTSGRFDEQFF.

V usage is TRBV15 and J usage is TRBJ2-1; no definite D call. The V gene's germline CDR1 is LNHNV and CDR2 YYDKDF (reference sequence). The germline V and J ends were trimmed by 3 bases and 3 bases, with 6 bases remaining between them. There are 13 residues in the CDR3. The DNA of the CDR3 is TGTGCCACCAGCAGTATAGACTACAATGAGCAGTTCTTC. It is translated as CATSSIDYNEQFF.

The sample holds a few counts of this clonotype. This CDR3 reads CASSLGTGEQYF. The CDR3 region has the DNA TGCGCCAGCAGCCTAGGGACGGGGGAGCAGTACTTC. The chain uses TRBV5-1 and TRBJ2-7; D might be TRBD1 or TRBD2, each matching 5 bases. With 4 bases removed from V and 7 bases from J, the gap between germline ends came to 12 bases. The CDR3 contains 12 residues. Germline values: CDR1 SGHRS, CDR2 YFSETQ.

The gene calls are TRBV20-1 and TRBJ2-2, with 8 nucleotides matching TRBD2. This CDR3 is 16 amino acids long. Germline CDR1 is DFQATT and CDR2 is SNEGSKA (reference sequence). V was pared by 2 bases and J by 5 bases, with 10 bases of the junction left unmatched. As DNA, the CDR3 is TGCAGTGCTAGACCTGAGGGACTAGTAGTAACCGGGGAGCTGTTTTTT. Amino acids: CSARPEGLVVTGELFF.

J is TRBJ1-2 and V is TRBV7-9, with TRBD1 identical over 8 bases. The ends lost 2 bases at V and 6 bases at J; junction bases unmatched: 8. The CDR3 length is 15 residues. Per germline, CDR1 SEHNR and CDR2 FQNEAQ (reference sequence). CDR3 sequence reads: CASSLSAGGADGYTF. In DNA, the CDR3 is TGTGCCAGCAGCTTATCAGCAGGGGGCGCCGATGGCTACACCTTC.

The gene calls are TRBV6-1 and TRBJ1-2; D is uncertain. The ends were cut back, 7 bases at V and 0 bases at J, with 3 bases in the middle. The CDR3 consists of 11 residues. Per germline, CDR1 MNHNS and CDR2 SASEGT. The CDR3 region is CASKSNYGYTF. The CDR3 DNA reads TGTGCCAGCAAGTCTAACTATGGCTACACCTTC.

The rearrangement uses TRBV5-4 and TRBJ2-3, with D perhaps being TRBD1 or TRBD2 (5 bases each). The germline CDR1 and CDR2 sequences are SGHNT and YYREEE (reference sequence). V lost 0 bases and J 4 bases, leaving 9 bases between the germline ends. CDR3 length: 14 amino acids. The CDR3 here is CASSLGGSADTQYF. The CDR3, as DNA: TGTGCCAGCAGCTTGGGGGGGTCGGCAGATACGCAGTATTTT.

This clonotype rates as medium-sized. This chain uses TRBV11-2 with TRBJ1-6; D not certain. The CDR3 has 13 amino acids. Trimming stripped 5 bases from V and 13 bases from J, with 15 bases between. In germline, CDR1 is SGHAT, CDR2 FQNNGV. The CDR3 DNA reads TGTGCCAGCAGCATAATGGACCGCCAGCCCCTCCACTTT. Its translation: CASSIMDRQPLHF.